What follows are 30 T cell receptor beta chains derived from one specimen sequenced in a study of T cell responses to AZD1222 COVID-19 vaccine. This table comes from immunoSEQ multiplex PCR, and its TCRdb copy is limited to in-frame clones, with some not included. The table records approximately 110,000 clones, 88% of them present only once. The sample in question was peripheral blood, obtained on day 0 of AZD1222 vaccination. The receptors here all came from an adult in good health.

CDR3 nucleotides: TGTGCCAGCAGCCAAGATCGGATGCTAAGGGACAGGGTCAACGAGGCCTATGGCTACACCTTC. It translates to CASSQDRMLRDRVNEAYGYTF. This chain connects TRBV3-1 (or the pseudogene TRBV3-2) to TRBJ1-2; 9 positions match TRBD1. This CDR3 contains 21 residues. The germline V gene has CDR1 LGHDT and CDR2 YNNKEL (reference sequence). After removal of 0 bases from V and 4 bases from J, the junction contained 21 bases not matched to a gene.

This clone showed up just once. The chain carries TRBV4-2 and TRBJ2-3; 7 bases fit TRBD1. Germline V lookup: CDR1 LGHNA, CDR2 YNFKEQ. The CDR3 has 15 residues. Germline trimming cut 3 bases from V and 0 bases from J; bases unmatched to any gene: 3. The CDR3 sequence is CASSQKQGSTDTQYF. As DNA, the CDR3 is TGTGCCAGCAGCCAGAAACAGGGGAGCACAGATACGCAGTATTTT.

The chain carries TRBV9 and TRBJ2-5, with D tentatively TRBD2 (6 bases). Deletions cut 4 bases from V and 1 base from J, with 20 bases between. Germline assignment: CDR1 SGDLS and CDR2 YYNGEE. This CDR3 spans 17 amino acids. The CDR3 reads CASSPRGSGGFQETQYF. The CDR3 DNA reads as TGTGCCAGCAGCCCCCGGGGTAGCGGAGGATTCCAAGAGACCCAGTACTTC.

The genes are TRBV6-4 and TRBJ1-2; 11 bases fit TRBD1. CDR1 and CDR2 (germline): MRHNA, SNTAGT. The V gene end was trimmed by 4 bases and the J gene end by 7 bases; junction bases not matched to a gene: 11. This CDR3 is built from 16 residues. The CDR3 protein is CASSGPLGQGVSGYTF. The CDR3, as DNA: TGTGCCAGCAGTGGCCCCCTGGGACAGGGGGTCTCTGGCTACACCTTC.

The rearrangement links TRBV27 to TRBJ1-2; D gene unclear. The CDR3 runs 11 residues. The germline V gene encodes CDR1 MNHEY and CDR2 SMNVEV (reference sequence). The V and J ends lost 8 bases and 7 bases respectively, with 11 bases between them. CDR3 DNA sequence: TGTGCCAGCTCCGGAGGTGGTGGCTACACCTTC. Translating gives CASSGGGGYTF.

The chain has TRBV15 and TRBJ2-5, with no clear D. The CDR3 loop spans 12 amino acids. With 1 base removed from V and 5 bases from J, the gap between germline ends came to 5 bases. Germline V gives CDR1 LNHNV, CDR2 YYDKDF (reference sequence). CDR3 in DNA: TGTGCCACCAGCAGAGGGGTCGAGACCCAGTACTTC. Amino acid sequence: CATSRGVETQYF.

On this clone: Other DNA variants within this sample encode the same CDR3. The genes are TRBV5-4 and TRBJ2-3; 8 bases line up with TRBD2. The CDR3 extends over 15 amino acids. Trimming at V came to 0 bases and at J to 1 base, leaving 1 base not matched to a gene. Germline lookup yields CDR1 SGHNT and CDR2 YYREEE (reference sequence). CDR3 DNA: TGTGCCAGCAGCTTGGACGGGGGGGGCACAGATACGCAGTATTTT. It codes for CASSLDGGGTDTQYF.

A few counts support this clone. CDR3 sequence: CASSLSSADSGNTIYF. CDR3 sequence (DNA): TGTGCCAGCAGCTTGTCCTCTGCCGACTCTGGAAACACCATATATTTT. The V call is TRBV7-9, the J call TRBJ1-3, with no clear D. Trimming shortened V by 3 bases and J by 0 bases, and 12 bases separated the two germline ends. The length of the CDR3 is 16 residues. From germline, CDR1 is SEHNR and CDR2 FQNEAQ (reference sequence). Using reference TRBV7-9 and TRBJ1-3 for the parts outside the CDR3, the full variable domain is DTGVSQNPRHKITKRGQNVTFRCDPISEHNRLYWYRQTLGQGPEFLTYFQNEAQLEKSRLLSDRFSAERPKGSFSTLEIQRTEQGDSAMYLCASSLSSADSGNTIYFGEGSWLTVV.

The chain links TRBV14 to TRBJ2-1; 8 positions match TRBD2. CDR3 length: 14 residues. V lost 6 bases to trimming and J lost 4 bases; unmatched junction nucleotides: 5. Germline V gives CDR1 SGHDN, CDR2 FVKESK. CDR3 sequence: CASRRSGGYNEQFF. The CDR3 DNA is TGTGCCAGCAGGAGGAGCGGGGGATACAATGAGCAGTTCTTC.

The chain is built from TRBV7-3 and TRBJ1-6; no clear D. Between the trimmed V and J ends, which lost 5 bases and 7 bases, there was a span of 12 bases. CDR1 is SGHTA and CDR2 is FQGTGA in the germline V gene. The CDR3 runs 14 residues. DNA for the CDR3: TGTGCCAGCAGCCTGGAACCCCAGAATTCACCCCTCCACTTT. Amino acid sequence: CASSLEPQNSPLHF.

The V call is TRBV7-8, the J call TRBJ2-1; D possibly corresponds to TRBD1 (6 bases). The V gene's germline CDR1 is SGHVS and CDR2 FQNEAQ. The CDR3 has 14 amino acids. V lost 0 bases and J 3 bases, leaving 6 bases between the germline ends. Written as DNA, the CDR3 is TGTGCCAGCAGCTTAGCAGGGGGCTACAATGAGCAGTTCTTC. This encodes CASSLAGGYNEQFF.

The J gene is TRBJ1-2, the V gene TRBV7-2; the D gene is possibly TRBD1 (6 bases). V gave up 4 bases and J gave up 7 bases, with 16 bases separating them. Germline V gene sequence: CDR1 SGHTA, CDR2 FQGNSA. The CDR3 is 14 residues long. Here the CDR3 DNA reads TGTGCCAGCAGCTCATCAGGGGATTCAACTGGCTACACCTTC. It encodes CASSSSGDSTGYTF.

A single count supports this clone. The chain employs TRBV5-1 and TRBJ1-2; D unclear. CDR1 SGHRS and CDR2 YFSETQ come from the germline V gene. The CDR3 is 15 amino acids. Trimming stripped 0 bases from V and 2 bases from J, with 11 bases between. This CDR3 reads CASSLEASSNYGYTF. CDR3 nucleotide sequence: TGCGCCAGCAGCTTGGAGGCCAGCTCAAACTATGGCTACACCTTC.

The chain recombines TRBV28 with TRBJ1-1; TRBD1 matches 9 bases. This CDR3 is built from 15 residues. J was trimmed by 7 bases and V by 4 bases; bases with no gene match: 10. The germline V gene encodes CDR1 MDHEN and CDR2 SYDVKM. CDR3 protein: CASSYPGQGLIEAFF. The CDR3 nucleotides are TGTGCCAGCAGTTACCCTGGACAGGGGTTGATTGAAGCTTTCTTT.

This clone appeared a few times. The chain carries TRBV28 and TRBJ1-1; D unclear. Between the trimmed V and J ends, which lost 2 bases and 7 bases, there was a span of 11 bases. The CDR3 spans 13 residues. Germline V gene data show CDR1 as MDHEN and CDR2 as SYDVKM. This CDR3 reads CASSLISDIEAFF. The CDR3 nucleotides are TGTGCCAGCAGTTTAATATCGGATATTGAAGCTTTCTTT.

The sample holds one count of this clone. The chain uses TRBV12-3 or TRBV12-4 and TRBJ2-5, with 11 nucleotides matching TRBD1. V lost 5 bases and J lost 7; bases outside the gene matches: 3. CDR3 length: 13 residues. CDR3 region: CASSPGTGGTQYF. In DNA form, the CDR3 reads TGTGCCAGCAGTCCTGGGACAGGGGGGACCCAGTACTTC.

This clone showed up just a few times. The J gene is TRBJ1-1, the V gene TRBV5-6, with D perhaps TRBD1 (6 bases). This CDR3 is built from 15 residues. Germline lookup yields CDR1 SGHDT and CDR2 YYEEEE. Trimming removed 1 base from V and 5 bases from J, with 15 bases in between. CDR3 amino acids: CASSLLRGVRTEAFF. The CDR3 DNA reads TGTGCCAGCAGCTTGCTAAGGGGGGTTAGGACTGAAGCTTTCTTT.

The rearrangement joins TRBV7-9 to TRBJ1-1, with TRBD1 identical over 7 bases. In germline, CDR1 is SEHNR, CDR2 FQNEAQ (reference sequence). V trimming: 8 bases; J trimming: 0 bases; junction bases outside the gene matches: 6. The CDR3 is made up of 14 amino acids. DNA for the CDR3: TGTGCCAGCTCGACAGGGCTCATGAACACTGAAGCTTTCTTT. It yields the protein CASSTGLMNTEAFF.

V usage is TRBV5-1 and J usage is TRBJ1-1, with D unresolved. Germline V gene sequence: CDR1 SGHRS, CDR2 YFSETQ. There are 15 residues in the CDR3. The V and J ends lost 0 bases and 4 bases respectively, with 13 bases between them. CDR3 DNA sequence: TGCGCCAGCAGCTTGGGACAAACTGCTGGCACTGAAGCTTTCTTT. It codes for CASSLGQTAGTEAFF.

The chain recombines TRBV23-1 with TRBJ2-5; perhaps D is TRBD1 or TRBD2 (5 bases each). TRBV23-1 falls under the ORF class, with uncertain function. The CDR3 sequence is 17 residues long. Trimming shortened V by 0 bases and J by 5 bases, and 19 bases separated the two germline ends. CDR3 DNA: TGCGCCAGCAGTCAATCGATACAGGAGAGGGTTAGGGAGACCCAGTACTTC. It translates to CASSQSIQERVRETQYF.

The chain uses TRBV7-3 and TRBJ2-5; D remains unclear. V lost 1 base to trimming and J lost 2 bases, with 8 bases between them. The CDR3 runs to 14 residues. Germline values: CDR1 SGHTA, CDR2 FQGTGA. The CDR3 DNA reads TGTGCCAGCAGCTTAAGTCCCCAGCAAGAGACCCAGTACTTC. It yields the protein CASSLSPQQETQYF. Filled out from reference TRBV7-3 and TRBJ2-5, the complete variable domain reads GAGVSQTPSNKVTEKGKYVELRCDPISGHTALYWYRQSLGQGPEFLIYFQGTGAADDSGLPNDRFFAVRPEGSVSTLKIQRTERGDSAVYLCASSLSPQQETQYFGPGTRLLVL.

The chain is built from TRBV5-6 and TRBJ1-3; the match to TRBD1 covers 7 bases. The CDR3 has 14 residues. The V gene's germline CDR1 is SGHDT and CDR2 YYEEEE. Trimming removed 5 bases from V and 4 bases from J; junction bases left unmatched: 6. The CDR3 coding sequence is TGTGCCAGCAGGACACAGGGGTACGGAAACACCATATATTTT. Its protein product is CASRTQGYGNTIYF.

V usage is TRBV24-1 and J usage is TRBJ1-6; perhaps TRBD1 as D (5 bases). CDR1 and CDR2 from the germline V gene are KGHDR and SFDVKD. The CDR3 consists of 12 residues. The V end lost 4 bases, the J end lost 8 bases, and 5 bases lay between the germline ends. The chain's CDR3 is CATSEGHSPLHF. CDR3 coding DNA: TGTGCCACCAGTGAGGGGCATTCACCCCTCCACTTT.

The CDR3 DNA follows: TGTGCCAGCAGCAAAGCGATTCCCGAGACAGGGGTCACAGATACGCAGTATTTT. Translated: CASSKAIPETGVTDTQYF. The chain has TRBV21-1 and TRBJ2-3; the tabulated D call, TRBD1, remains unverified against the DNA. TRBV21-1 is described as a pseudogene. This CDR3 contains 18 residues.

This clone has a single count. The gene calls are TRBV27 and TRBJ1-4; TRBD1 aligns across 7 bases. The junction had 0 bases not matched to a gene; V was cut back by 5 bases and J by 0 bases. CDR3 length: 14 residues. Germline assignment: CDR1 MNHEY and CDR2 SMNVEV (reference sequence). CDR3 residues: CASSGTATNEKLFF. The DNA of the CDR3 is TGTGCCAGCAGTGGGACAGCAACTAATGAAAAACTGTTTTTT.

The rearrangement links TRBV5-5 to TRBJ2-7, with D perhaps TRBD1 (6 bases). From germline, CDR1 is SGHKS and CDR2 YYEKEE (reference sequence). The CDR3 totals 13 residues. Trimming removed 8 bases from V and 7 bases from J, with 19 bases in between. The CDR3 DNA is TGTGCCAGTATAGGACAGTACCGAGAGGAGCAGTACTTC. It is translated as CASIGQYREEQYF.

The V call is TRBV7-2, the J call TRBJ2-4; D perhaps matches TRBD2 (5 bases). CDR1 is SGHTA and CDR2 is FQGNSA in the germline V gene. V was shortened by 2 bases and J by 7 bases, with 6 bases between the two germline ends. The CDR3 runs to 12 residues. CDR3 residues: CASSLWENIQYF. The DNA for the CDR3 is TGTGCCAGCAGCTTATGGGAGAACATTCAGTACTTC.

The chain combines TRBV29-1 with TRBJ1-4; maybe TRBD1 (5 bases). From germline, CDR1 is SQVTM and CDR2 ANQGSEA. This CDR3 has 13 amino acids. Between the trimmed V and J ends, which lost 2 bases and 8 bases, there was a span of 12 bases. CDR3 nucleotides: TGCAGCGTTGAAACGGCAGGGTGGGAAAAACTGTTTTTT. It specifies CSVETAGWEKLFF.

This clone was detected only once. The genes are TRBV7-9 and TRBJ2-7; tentatively, D is TRBD1 (6 bases). In germline, CDR1 is SEHNR, CDR2 FQNEAQ (reference sequence). CDR3 size: 12 residues. Trimming removed 6 bases at V and 3 bases at J, with 9 bases between. This chain's CDR3 is CASSKTGYEQYF. CDR3 DNA: TGTGCCAGCAGTAAGACAGGCTACGAGCAGTACTTC.

This chain links TRBV7-2 with TRBJ2-3, with D perhaps matching TRBD1 or TRBD2 (6 bases each). Trimming cost V 3 bases and J 4 bases, with 11 bases left between them. The CDR3 has 14 residues. Germline V gives CDR1 SGHTA, CDR2 FQGNSA. Here the CDR3 DNA reads TGTGCCAGCAGCTTTGGGGGGCGGGCAGATACGCAGTATTTT. It is translated as CASSFGGRADTQYF. The whole variable domain, filled in from reference TRBV7-2 and TRBJ2-3, reads GAGVSQSPSNKVTEKGKDVELRCDPISGHTALYWYRQSLGQGLEFLIYFQGNSAPDKSGLPSDRFSAERTGGSVSTLTIQRTQQEDSAVYLCASSFGGRADTQYFGPGTRLTVL.